The sequence of this T cell receptor (beta chain) was determined in a study of OX40 agonist ivuxolimab in advanced cancers. About the research overall: Checkpoint inhibitors had been given previously to 40% of patients.

This CDR3 is built from 13 residues. The germline CDR1 and CDR2 sequences are SGDLS and YYNGEE. V lost 3 bases and J lost 5, with 11 bases in between. Method: immunoSEQ multiplex PCR; TCRdb's copy keeps in-frame clones and lacks some. The sample carries roughly 97,000 clones, roughly 89% recorded once. Sequenced material: CD4+ or CD8+ T cells sorted from blood, taken in a trial of the OX40 agonist ivuxolimab. The rearrangement uses TRBV9 and TRBJ2-5; either TRBD1 or TRBD2 may fit D (5 bases each). The sequence was obtained from an adult with an advanced solid tumor such as melanoma, head and neck, liver or kidney cancer. In DNA, the CDR3 is TGTGCCAGCAGCGCGGGGCCTGGGGAGACCCAGTACTTC. It is translated as CASSAGPGETQYF.